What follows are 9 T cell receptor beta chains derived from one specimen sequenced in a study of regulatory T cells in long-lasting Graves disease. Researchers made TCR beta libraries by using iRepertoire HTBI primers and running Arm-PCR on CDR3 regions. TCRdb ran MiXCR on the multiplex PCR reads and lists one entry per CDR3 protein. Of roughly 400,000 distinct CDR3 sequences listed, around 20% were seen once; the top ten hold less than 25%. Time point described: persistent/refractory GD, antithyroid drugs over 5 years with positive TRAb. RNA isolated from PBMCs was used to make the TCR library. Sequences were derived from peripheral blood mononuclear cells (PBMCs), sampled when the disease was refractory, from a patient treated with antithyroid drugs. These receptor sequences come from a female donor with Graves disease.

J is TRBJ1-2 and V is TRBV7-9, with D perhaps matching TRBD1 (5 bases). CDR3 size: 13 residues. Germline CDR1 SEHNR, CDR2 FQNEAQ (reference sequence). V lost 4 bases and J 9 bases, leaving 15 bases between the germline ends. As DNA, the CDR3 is TGTGCCAGCAGCTCTGAAACAGGAGTAAGCTACACCTTC. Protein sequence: CASSSETGVSYTF.

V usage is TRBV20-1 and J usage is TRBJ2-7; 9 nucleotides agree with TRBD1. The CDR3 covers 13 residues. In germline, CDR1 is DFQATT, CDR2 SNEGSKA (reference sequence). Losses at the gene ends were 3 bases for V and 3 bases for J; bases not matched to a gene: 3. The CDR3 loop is CSARGQGNYEQYF. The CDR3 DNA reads TGCAGTGCTAGGGGACAGGGTAACTACGAGCAGTACTTC.

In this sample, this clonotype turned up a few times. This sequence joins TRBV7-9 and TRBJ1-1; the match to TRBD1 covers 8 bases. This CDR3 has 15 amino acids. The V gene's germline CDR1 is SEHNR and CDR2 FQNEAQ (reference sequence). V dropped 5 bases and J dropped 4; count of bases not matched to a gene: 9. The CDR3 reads CASSLSRGLSTEAFF. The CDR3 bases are TGTGCCAGCAGCCTCAGCAGGGGGCTGAGCACTGAAGCTTTCTTT.

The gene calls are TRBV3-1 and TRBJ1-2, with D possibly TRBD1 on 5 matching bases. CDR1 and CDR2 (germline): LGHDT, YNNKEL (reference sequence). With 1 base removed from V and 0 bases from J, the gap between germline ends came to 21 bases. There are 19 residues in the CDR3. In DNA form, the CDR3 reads TGTGCCAGCAGCCAAGGTGGTGGCCGGGGGTGGGTAGCTAACTATGGCTACACCTTC. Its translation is CASSQGGGRGWVANYGYTF.

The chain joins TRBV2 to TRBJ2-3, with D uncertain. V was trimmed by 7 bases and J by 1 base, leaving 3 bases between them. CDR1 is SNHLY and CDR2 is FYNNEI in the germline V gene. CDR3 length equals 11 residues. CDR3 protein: CASIGTDTQYF. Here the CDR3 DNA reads TGTGCCAGCATCGGCACAGATACGCAGTATTTT.

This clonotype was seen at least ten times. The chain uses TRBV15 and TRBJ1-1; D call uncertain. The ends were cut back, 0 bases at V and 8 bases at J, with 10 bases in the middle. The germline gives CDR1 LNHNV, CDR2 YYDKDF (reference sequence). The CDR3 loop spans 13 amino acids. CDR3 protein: CATSRDWGKEAFF. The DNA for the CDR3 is TGTGCCACCAGCAGAGATTGGGGTAAAGAAGCTTTCTTT.

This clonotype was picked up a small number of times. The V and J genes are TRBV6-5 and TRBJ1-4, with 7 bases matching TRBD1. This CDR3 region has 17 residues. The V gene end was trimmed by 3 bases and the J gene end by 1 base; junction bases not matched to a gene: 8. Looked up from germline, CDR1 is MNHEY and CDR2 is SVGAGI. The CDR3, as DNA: TGTGCCAGCAGTTATTCGCATCCAGGGGGAACTAATGAAAAACTGTTTTTT. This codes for CASSYSHPGGTNEKLFF.

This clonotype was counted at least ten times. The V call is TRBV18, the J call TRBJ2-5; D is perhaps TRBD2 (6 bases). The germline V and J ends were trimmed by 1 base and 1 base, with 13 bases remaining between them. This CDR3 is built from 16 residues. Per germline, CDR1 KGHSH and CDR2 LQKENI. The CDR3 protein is CASSPRPIAAQETQYF. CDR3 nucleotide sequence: TGTGCCAGCTCACCACGCCCCATAGCGGCCCAAGAGACCCAGTACTTC.

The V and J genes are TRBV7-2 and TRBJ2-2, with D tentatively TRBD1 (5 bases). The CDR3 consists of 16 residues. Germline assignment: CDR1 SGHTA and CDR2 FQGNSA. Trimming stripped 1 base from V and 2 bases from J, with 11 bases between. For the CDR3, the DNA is TGTGCCAGCAGCTTAGACTCAGGGATAAACACCGGGGAGCTGTTTTTT. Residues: CASSLDSGINTGELFF.